Listed below are T cell receptor beta chains from one sample, sequenced in a study of molecular identifiers for immune sequencing clone quantification. TCRdb passed the PCR reads through MiXCR, listing each CDR3 protein once. The sample includes about 510,000 distinct CDR3 sequences, 20% to 25% seen only once; the top ten take around 0.84%. The sample consisted of naive CD8+ T cells from blood, with Jurkat cell RNA spiked in. The receptors come from a human donor in good health. Some libraries in this study had Jurkat cell RNA spiked in. CDR3s include the opening cysteine and the closing phenylalanine or tryptophan. A D gene is named only where the DNA matches it firmly. A clone size is listed for some rows: how often the clone was seen (once, few, many), or a class if it is expanded.

cdr3_aa cdr3_nt d_call clone_size j_call v_call
CAISESLLGIPASTDTQYF TGTGCCATCAGTGAGTCGTTACTGGGAATTCCCGCTAGCACAGATACGCAGTATTTT . . TRBJ2-3 TRBV10-3
CSVVGQGGKTQYF TGCAGCGTTGTTGGACAGGGGGGAAAGACCCAGTACTTC TRBD1 many TRBJ2-5 TRBV29-1
CASGLTGYQSGGAYEQYF TGTGCCAGCGGCTTAACAGGATATCAAAGCGGGGGAGCCTACGAGCAGTACTTC TRBD2 few TRBJ2-7 TRBV7-6
CASSQEGQGIQPQHF TGCGCCAGCAGCCAAGAGGGACAGGGGATTCAGCCCCAGCATTTT TRBD1 many TRBJ1-5 TRBV4-1
CASSLAGGWYEQFF TGTGCCAGTAGTCTAGCGGGAGGGTGGTATGAGCAGTTCTTC TRBD2 many TRBJ2-1 TRBV19
CASSPTLGLAGYEQYF TGTGCCAGCAGTCCAACTCTGGGACTAGCGGGTTACGAGCAGTACTTC TRBD2 few TRBJ2-7 TRBV28
CAWSIVGTHNEQFF TGTGCCTGGAGCATCGTGGGGACCCACAATGAGCAGTTCTTC . . TRBJ2-1 TRBV30
CSVAGGLDEQYF TGCAGCGTTGCGGGGGGCCTGGATGAGCAGTACTTC . many TRBJ2-7 TRBV29-1
CASSFEWGRGTDTQYF TGTGCCAGCAGTTTTGAGTGGGGCAGGGGGACAGATACGCAGTATTTT TRBD1 few TRBJ2-3 TRBV27
CASSPGRGTDTQYF TGTGCCAGCAGCCCAGGAAGGGGCACAGATACGCAGTATTTT . many TRBJ2-3 TRBV7-9
CASSLVSSTDTQYF TGCGCCAGCAGCTTGGTTTCGAGCACAGATACGCAGTATTTT . many TRBJ2-3 TRBV5-1
CAISDQAALPYEQYF TGTGCCATCAGTGACCAGGCAGCCCTCCCCTACGAGCAGTACTTC . few TRBJ2-7 TRBV10-3
CASSLRQVRYEQYF TGTGCCAGCAGCCTCAGACAGGTCCGCTACGAGCAGTACTTC . many TRBJ2-7 TRBV11-2
CAWSDPGTGNLYEQYF TGTGCCTGGAGTGACCCAGGGACAGGGAACCTGTACGAGCAGTACTTC TRBD1 many TRBJ2-7 TRBV30
CASSLSALLAGDLTDTQYF TGTGCCAGCAGTTTGTCGGCCCTACTAGCGGGGGACCTCACAGATACGCAGTATTTT TRBD2 many TRBJ2-3 TRBV28
CASSLTGQINYGYTF TGTGCCAGCAGTTTAACGGGACAGATTAACTATGGCTACACCTTC TRBD1 few TRBJ1-2 TRBV28
CASSTDRVDAGANVLTF TGTGCCAGCAGCACGGACAGGGTTGATGCTGGGGCCAACGTCCTGACTTTC TRBD1 few TRBJ2-6 TRBV6-2/TRBV6-3
CASIGLAEKSNTGELFF TGTGCCAGCATAGGGCTAGCGGAGAAATCGAACACCGGGGAGCTGTTTTTT TRBD2 . TRBJ2-2 TRBV27
CASSLTSGITGTQYF TGTGCCAGCAGCTTAACTAGCGGGATCACAGGTACGCAGTATTTT TRBD2 . TRBJ2-3 TRBV7-9
CASSQRLQETQYF TGTGCCAGCAGTCAGAGACTGCAAGAGACCCAGTACTTC . many TRBJ2-5 TRBV6-5
CASNWNAAAYNSPLHF TGTGCCAGTAACTGGAATGCCGCCGCCTATAATTCACCCCTCCACTTT . many TRBJ1-6 TRBV19
CASSPLGGAEPDHGYTF TGTGCCAGCTCACCACTGGGGGGGGCCGAACCAGATCATGGCTACACCTTC . few TRBJ1-2 TRBV18
CASSFSLLNTEAFF TGTGCCAGCAGCTTTAGTCTATTGAACACTGAAGCTTTCTTT . many TRBJ1-1 TRBV5-6
CASGLGISSYNEQFF TGTGCCAGCGGTTTGGGGATTAGCTCCTACAATGAGCAGTTCTTC . . TRBJ2-1 TRBV27
CASSPTVSSYNSPLHF TGTGCCAGCAGTCCGACAGTGAGCTCCTATAATTCACCCCTCCACTTT . . TRBJ1-6 TRBV27
CASSLVSGSNTGELFF TGTGCCAGCAGCTTAGTTAGCGGATCGAACACCGGGGAGCTGTTTTTT . many TRBJ2-2 TRBV7-6
CSARDAGDLPGANVLTF TGCAGTGCTAGAGATGCAGGGGATCTTCCTGGGGCCAACGTCCTGACTTTC . many TRBJ2-6 TRBV20-1
CASSQVISGGTHEQYF TGTGCCAGCAGCCAAGTTATCAGCGGGGGGACTCACGAGCAGTACTTC TRBD2 many TRBJ2-7 TRBV4-2
CSAAGTALDTQYF TGCAGCGCCGCCGGGACAGCCCTAGATACGCAGTATTTT TRBD1 many TRBJ2-3 TRBV29-1
CASSLWTSPYEQYF TGTGCCAGCAGCTTATGGACAAGTCCCTACGAGCAGTACTTC . . TRBJ2-7 TRBV5-3
CASSILEAGELFF TGTGCCAGTAGTATCCTGGAGGCAGGGGAGCTGTTTTTT . . TRBJ2-2 TRBV19
CASSPVETGNTEAFF TGCGCCAGCAGCCCTGTGGAGACAGGGAACACTGAAGCTTTCTTT . . TRBJ1-1 TRBV4-1
CATSGGQGLSYEQYF TGTGCCACTTCGGGGGGACAGGGACTATCCTACGAGCAGTACTTC TRBD1 . TRBJ2-7 TRBV19
CASSELGSWRVYEQYF TGTGCCAGCAGCGAACTAGGATCCTGGCGGGTCTACGAGCAGTACTTC . many TRBJ2-7 TRBV6-2/TRBV6-3
CASSYSWTGNNSPLHF TGTGCCAGCAGTTACTCGTGGACAGGCAATAATTCACCCCTCCACTTT TRBD1 . TRBJ1-6 TRBV6-5
CASSQLAGSTDTQYF TGCGCCAGCAGCCAACTAGCGGGGAGCACAGATACGCAGTATTTT TRBD2 many TRBJ2-3 TRBV4-1
CASSQDRGDGLEKLFF TGTGCCAGCAGCCAAGACCGGGGAGACGGGCTTGAAAAACTGTTTTTT . once TRBJ1-4 TRBV3-1
CASSQDRGQGAYEQYF TGCGCCAGCAGCCAAGATCGAGGACAGGGTGCCTACGAGCAGTACTTC TRBD1 many TRBJ2-7 TRBV4-3
CASSAYNEQFF TGTGCCAGCAGCGCCTACAATGAGCAGTTCTTC . many TRBJ2-1 TRBV11-2
CASSFPPQGVSSTDTQYF TGCGCCAGCAGCTTTCCTCCACAAGGGGTTAGTAGCACAGATACGCAGTATTTT . many TRBJ2-3 TRBV5-1
CASSSSVYNEQFF TGTGCCAGTAGTAGTTCCGTATACAATGAGCAGTTCTTC . . TRBJ2-1 TRBV19
CSVVYWGDEQFF TGCAGCGTTGTGTACTGGGGCGATGAGCAGTTCTTC . few TRBJ2-1 TRBV29-1
CASSPGPGGGYEQYF TGTGCCAGCAGCCCGGGACCCGGTGGAGGATACGAGCAGTACTTC . many TRBJ2-7 TRBV4-2
CATPLGSSVGTGELFF TGTGCCACCCCCTTGGGCAGTTCAGTCGGCACCGGGGAGCTGTTTTTT . . TRBJ2-2 TRBV24-1